This T cell receptor beta chain was retrieved from a study of cytomegalovirus exposure and HLA in healthy donors. General study points: Later analysis suggested links between common viral pathogens and several top significant clusters. The listing of 150 to 200 TCR beta chains classed them as cytomegalovirus-associated.

13 Jbeta primers and 60 Vbeta primers were used for the PCR. Measured with immunoSEQ multiplex PCR; TCRdb has only the in-frame clones, and not every one. This sample yields 150,000 or so clones, of which 65% to 80% are seen a single time; about 13% belongs to the top ten. Comments on this clone: Its antigen is not known.

The CDR3 sequence is 16 residues long. V was shortened by 1 base and J by 3 bases, with 15 bases between the two germline ends. From germline, CDR1 is SGHDN and CDR2 FVKESK. The sample was PBMCs. This chain joins TRBV14 and TRBJ1-1, with D perhaps TRBD1 (5 bases). The TCR was taken from a man in his forties in good health and CMV-seropositive. The CDR3 sequence: CASSQVRSGRYTEAFF. The CDR3 nucleotides are TGTGCCAGCAGCCAAGTTCGGTCAGGGCGGTACACTGAAGCTTTCTTT.